This T cell receptor (beta chain) was recovered during a study of T cell responses to AZD1222 COVID-19 vaccine. Study-wide findings and caveats: Baseline antibody screening turned up just six seropositive AZD1222 recipients. Spike regions recognized by vaccine-associated CD4 TCRs spanned the protein, led by 160-218 and 743-854. Clonal diversity was possibly underestimated, and white British individuals and females predominated among donors.

Second-dose recipients at about 4 or about 12 weeks were treated as one pooled group. Data came from immunoSEQ multiplex PCR; TCRdb stores just in-frame clones and leaves some out. The sample includes 150,000 to 200,000 clones, 94% of them seen just once. To note about this clone: Its target is unknown.

J lost 9 bases, V lost 6 bases, and 20 bases had no gene match. Germline CDR1 reads MNHEY; CDR2 reads SVGEGT. This CDR3 region has 16 residues. This chain links TRBV6-2 or TRBV6-3 with TRBJ2-7; 7 bases are shared with TRBD1. The sequencing here drew on peripheral blood, taken 28 days after the second AZD1222 dose. This sequence originates from an adult who received the AZD1222 COVID-19 vaccine. The CDR3 DNA reads as TGTGCCAGCAGCCAGGAAGGGACAGAGAGACTCGTTGGGCAGTACTTC. Protein sequence: CASSQEGTERLVGQYF.